This section outlines one T cell receptor beta chain sequence together with its context. In the original workflow: Reference gene primer amplification in the assay estimated nucleated cell counts. Method: immunoSEQ multiplex PCR; TCRdb's copy keeps in-frame clones and lacks some. The D gene and trimming were derived from the DNA, and the V and J assignments and clone size from that table. This repertoire shows more than 250,000 clones, approximately 89% found once; its top ten account for about 5.7%. The source of the sample is a study of blood T cell repertoires in COVID-19. Study-level background: Samples came from the United States, Italy and Spain, spanning acute and convalescent COVID-19. PBMCs, B-cell-depleted T cells, or T cells were the source of the cDNA or gDNA that made up the material.

Two negative PCRs, clearance, or symptom resolution characterized the recovered Cohort 3 donors. CDR1 is ENHRY, CDR2 SYGVKD, per germline. The V gene lost 11 bases and the J gene lost 4 bases, with 15 bases spanning the gap. The CDR3 has 13 residues. Sequencing was performed on PBMCs or T cells enriched from blood (not recorded which). This rearrangement joins TRBV10-3 to TRBJ1-5; weak D call: TRBD1 (6 bases). The clonotype originates from a woman younger than 45 who had recovered from COVID-19. CDR3 in amino acids: CAVGGGGNQPQHF. As DNA, the CDR3 is TGTGCCGTCGGCGGGGGCGGTAATCAGCCCCAGCATTTT.